The 10 T cell receptor beta chains presented below share a single source sample, sequenced in a study of blood T cell repertoires in COVID-19. The data were produced by immunoSEQ multiplex PCR, yet TCRdb's version contains in-frame clones alone and is incomplete. The table shows some 34,000 clones, with approximately 85% occurring only once. The sequencing sample was made of peripheral blood. These receptors all stem from a human donor in a cohort sampled during active COVID-19.

The table lists this clone with a count of one. This rearrangement joins TRBV12-3 or TRBV12-4 to TRBJ2-1; TRBD1 is a possible D gene (6 bases). Between the trimmed V and J ends, which lost 6 bases and 4 bases, there was a span of 10 bases. The CDR3 extends over 13 amino acids. The CDR3 spells CASSRTEYNEQFF. As DNA, the CDR3 is TGTGCCAGCAGCAGGACAGAATACAATGAGCAGTTCTTC.

A word on this clone: At the DNA level, this CDR3 is encoded by other sequences in the same sample as well. The rearrangement joins TRBV19 to TRBJ1-6; 7 bases are a match to TRBD1. This CDR3 comprises 16 residues. The junction had 9 bases not matched to a gene; V was cut back by 4 bases and J by 6 bases. Germline V gene lookup returns CDR1 LNHDA and CDR2 SQIVND (reference sequence). This CDR3 is CASSTSTGTGNSPLHF. CDR3 nucleotides: TGTGCCAGTAGTACCTCGACAGGGACTGGTAATTCACCCCTCCACTTT.

The J gene is TRBJ1-1, the V gene TRBV6-6; possibly TRBD1 for D (5 bases). CDR3 length equals 14 residues. V lost 8 bases and J lost 1, with 14 bases in between. Germline CDR1 reads MNHNY; CDR2 reads SVGAGI (reference sequence). In DNA, the CDR3 is TGTGCCAGCCTATTAAGACAGCAGAACACTGAAGCTTTCTTT. Protein product: CASLLRQQNTEAFF.

This clone is a singleton in its sample. The chain joins TRBV25-1 to TRBJ1-5, with 10 bases matching TRBD1. Germline assignment: CDR1 MGHDK and CDR2 SYGVNS. The CDR3 consists of 16 residues. V dropped 3 bases and J dropped 4; count of bases not matched to a gene: 6. This CDR3 reads CASSDPGTGANQPQHF. As DNA, the CDR3 is TGTGCCAGCAGTGATCCCGGGACAGGGGCTAATCAGCCCCAGCATTTT.

This clone was detected only once. This chain links TRBV5-6 with TRBJ2-1; D gene uncertain. Germline V gene data show CDR1 as SGHDT and CDR2 as YYEEEE. This CDR3 is built from 13 residues. Trimming took 0 bases from V and 5 from J, leaving 6 bases between them. CDR3 loop: CASSLVQHNEQFF. DNA for the CDR3: TGTGCCAGCAGCTTGGTACAGCACAATGAGCAGTTCTTC.

This chain connects TRBV10-3 to TRBJ1-1, with unresolved D. V shed 0 bases and J shed 3 bases, with 14 bases lying between them. Germline V CDR1 and CDR2: ENHRY, SYGVKD. The CDR3 consists of 16 residues. The CDR3 is CAISESAKTGYTEAFF. CDR3 coding DNA: TGTGCCATCAGTGAGTCTGCAAAAACGGGGTACACTGAAGCTTTCTTT.

Concerning this clone: Sequence at one end of the junction differs from germline and may be a read error. This sequence joins TRBV2 and TRBJ2-1; possible D gene TRBD2, 5 bases. Germline assignment: CDR1 SNHLY and CDR2 FYNNEI. The CDR3 is 15 residues long. The CDR3 DNA sequence: TGTGCCAGCAGTTACAGCGGATACTCCAACAATGAGCAGTTCTTC. Its protein product is CASSYSGYSNNEQFF.

The chain has TRBV6-5 and TRBJ2-2, with D maybe TRBD1 (5 bases). The ends were cut back, 6 bases at V and 3 bases at J, with 14 bases in the middle. The CDR3 loop spans 15 amino acids. Germline V lookup: CDR1 MNHEY, CDR2 SVGAGI. CDR3 in amino acids: CASSHDRRDTGELFF. The CDR3 DNA reads TGTGCCAGCAGCCACGACAGACGGGACACCGGGGAGCTGTTTTTT.

The chain carries TRBV2 and TRBJ1-5; the match to TRBD1 covers 12 bases. V shed 10 bases and J 2 bases; nucleotides not matched to a gene: 6. The CDR3 length is 15 residues. Germline CDR1 is SNHLY and CDR2 is FYNNEI. The CDR3: CATRGQGAGNQPQHF. The CDR3 bases are TGTGCCACCCGGGGACAGGGGGCTGGCAATCAGCCCCAGCATTTT.

This chain links TRBV7-3 with TRBJ1-1; D unresolved. This CDR3 region has 15 residues. Trimming cost V 2 bases and J 0 bases, with 10 bases left between them. Germline assignment: CDR1 SGHTA and CDR2 FQGTGA. This CDR3 is CASSLEGGVNTEAFF. In nucleotides, the CDR3 is TGTGCCAGCAGCTTAGAGGGCGGGGTGAACACTGAAGCTTTCTTT.